The sequence of this T cell receptor beta chain was determined in a study of glioma-infiltrating T cells after dendritic cell vaccination. Broader study findings: Complete blood and tumor specimen sets were limited to few patients.

The sample holds a few counts of this clone. Its matching antigen is unknown. An end of the junction differs from the germline gene, which may be a read error. The immunoSEQ assay amplified TCRB CDR3 from up to 2 ug DNA. Repertoires were generated with immunoSEQ multiplex PCR, while TCRdb's copy carries only in-frame clones and drops some. Seen here are tens of thousands of clones, roughly four fifths observed once, and the top ten hold approximately 2%. The time point denotes: after dendritic cell vaccination, including at tumor progression/relapse. The material sequenced was blood, taken after dendritic cell vaccination. This TCR derives from a human donor with glioblastoma.

CDR3 DNA: TGTGCCTGCAGGGAGGACACTGAAGCTTTCTTT. Protein product: CACREDTEAFF. This chain links TRBV25-1 with TRBJ1-1; TRBD1 might be the D (5 bases). The CDR3 is 11 amino acids. CDR1 is MGHDK, CDR2 SYGVNS, per germline.